This T cell receptor beta chain was sequenced for a study of CD8+ T cells in alopecia areata. The CDR3 sequence is 12 residues long. Germline assignment: CDR1 SQVTM and CDR2 ANQGSEA. Trimming cost V 7 bases and J 6 bases, with 16 bases left between them. RNA was extracted and reverse transcribed into cDNA as the sequencing template. Libraries were prepared by immunoSEQ multiplex PCR; TCRdb keeps only in-frame clonotypes and omits some of them. This table has about 190,000 clones, 64% appearing once. Treatment reported: oral pan-JAK inhibitor, 5-10 mg twice daily. The source is a human donor with alopecia areata. The rearrangement links TRBV29-1 to TRBJ2-7, with D perhaps TRBD2 (5 bases). The sample consisted of CD4+ T cells sorted from blood, taken around week 47, from a patient treated with tofacitinib. The CDR3 here is CSASSGVREQYF. The DNA for the CDR3 is TGCAGCGCGTCCTCCGGGGTTCGCGAGCAGTACTTC.